These 10 T cell receptor beta chains share one sample of origin, sequenced in a study of control samples from healthy donors and cancer patients. Clones were sequenced by immunoSEQ multiplex PCR, and TCRdb holds only the in-frame ones, with some missing. The table lists tens of thousands of clones, roughly 90% of them singletons. The sequenced sample was blood. These receptors all come from a man aged 45-65 years in good health.

The CDR3 loop reads CASSEKVASGGGGFF. The CDR3 DNA follows: TGTGCCAGCAGTGAAAAGGTGGCTAGCGGGGGAGGTGGGTTCTTC. The rearrangement joins TRBV2 to TRBJ2-1; TRBD2 matches 10 bases. The V segment lost 2 bases and the J segment 15 bases; nucleotides outside the gene matches: 13. This CDR3 contains 15 residues. Germline V CDR1 and CDR2: SNHLY, FYNNEI.

This clone has just a few counts. The chain couples TRBV15 to TRBJ1-1; D ambiguous. CDR1 LNHNV and CDR2 YYDKDF come from the germline V gene (reference sequence). The CDR3 is 14 amino acids. The V end lost 3 bases, the J end lost 4 bases, and 12 bases lay between the germline ends. CDR3 sequence reads: CATSSRRVGTEAFF. The CDR3 nucleotides are TGTGCCACCAGCAGTAGAAGGGTGGGCACTGAAGCTTTCTTT.

This clone has just one count. The chain has TRBV5-1 and TRBJ2-3; 13 positions agree with TRBD2. Germline CDR1 and CDR2: SGHRS and YFSETQ. The CDR3 consists of 20 residues. Unmatched junction bases numbered 12, after V lost 1 base and J lost 1 base. CDR3 sequence: CASSLRLAGGGGYGTDTQYF. As DNA, the CDR3 is TGCGCCAGCAGCTTGCGACTAGCGGGGGGCGGAGGATACGGCACAGATACGCAGTATTTT.

The chain couples TRBV2 to TRBJ1-2, with 9 bases that match TRBD1. The germline CDR1 and CDR2 sequences are SNHLY and FYNNEI. Unmatched junction bases numbered 2, after V lost 7 bases and J lost 5 bases. This CDR3 spans 12 amino acids. CDR3 protein: CASTGTGYGYTF. The CDR3 bases are TGTGCCAGCACCGGGACAGGGTATGGCTACACCTTC.

The V call is TRBV15, the J call TRBJ1-1; D uncertain. In germline, CDR1 is LNHNV, CDR2 YYDKDF (reference sequence). The length of the CDR3 is 14 residues. The V and J ends lost 0 bases and 7 bases respectively, with 12 bases between them. The CDR3 DNA reads TGTGCCACCAGCAGAGATCTGTTGGCGCGTGAAGCTTTCTTT. Protein sequence: CATSRDLLAREAFF. The full variable domain, with the rest looked up from reference TRBV15 and TRBJ1-1, is DAMVIQNPRYQVTQFGKPVTLSCSQTLNHNVMYWYQQKSSQAPKLLFHYYDKDFNNEADTPDNFQSRRPNTSFCFLDIRSPGLGDTAMYLCATSRDLLAREAFFGQGTRLTVV.

The chain carries TRBV5-1 and TRBJ1-2; D is unresolved. Germline loops: CDR1 SGHRS, CDR2 YFSETQ. Trimming cost V 5 bases and J 0 bases, with 8 bases left between them. This CDR3 has 13 residues. The CDR3 loop reads CASRPSSNYGYTF. The DNA for the CDR3 is TGCGCCAGCAGACCCAGTTCTAACTATGGCTACACCTTC.

This chain connects TRBV10-2 to TRBJ1-2, with a tentative D call TRBD1 (5 bases). This CDR3 comprises 18 residues. The germline V and J ends were trimmed by 3 bases and 6 bases, with 26 bases remaining between them. Looked up from germline, CDR1 is WSHSY and CDR2 is SAAADI. This CDR3 is CASSERQLHWPGSDGYTF. CDR3 sequence (DNA): TGCGCCAGCAGTGAAAGACAGCTACACTGGCCCGGGTCCGATGGCTACACCTTC.

The rearrangement uses TRBV10-3 and TRBJ2-7; D gene ambiguous. The CDR3 covers 15 residues. Between the trimmed V and J ends, which lost 0 bases and 0 bases, there was a span of 9 bases. The V gene's germline CDR1 is ENHRY and CDR2 SYGVKD. The CDR3 DNA reads TGTGCCATCAGTGAGTCGGCCCAGATCTCCTACGAGCAGTACTTC. Amino acid sequence: CAISESAQISYEQYF.

This chain connects TRBV5-4 to TRBJ1-2; 8 bases fit TRBD1. Germline CDR1 is SGHNT and CDR2 is YYREEE (reference sequence). Trimming took 4 bases from V and 6 from J; bases not matched to a gene: 5. The CDR3 contains 13 residues. The CDR3 DNA reads TGTGCCAGCAGCAAAGGGACAGGTGATGGCTACACCTTC. It yields the protein CASSKGTGDGYTF.

The chain uses TRBV5-4 and TRBJ2-2; no clear D. Germline loops: CDR1 SGHNT, CDR2 YYREEE (reference sequence). With 0 bases removed from V and 4 bases from J, the gap between germline ends came to 10 bases. The CDR3 is 15 residues long. Here the CDR3 reads CASSLAQKSTGELFF. The CDR3 DNA sequence: TGTGCCAGCAGCTTGGCTCAGAAGAGCACCGGGGAGCTGTTTTTT.